One sample yielded the 20 T cell receptor beta chains listed below, sequenced in a study of response to subunit inactivated influenza vaccine. TCRdb itself ran the RT-PCR reads through MiXCR, one entry per CDR3 protein. The table has 750,000 to 850,000 distinct CDR3 sequences, under 20% seen once. This material consisted of PBMCs from blood, taken roughly 5 days after vaccination. The receptors come from a middle-aged man who received an inactivated influenza vaccine.

This rearrangement joins TRBV3-1 to TRBJ2-3, with 9 bases matching TRBD2. The CDR3 consists of 17 residues. V lost 1 base, J lost 5 bases, and 10 bases stayed unmatched. The germline CDR1 and CDR2 sequences are LGHDT and YNNKEL (reference sequence). The CDR3 sequence: CASSQGTSGGSGDTQYF. The CDR3 nucleotides are TGTGCCAGCAGCCAAGGTACGAGCGGGGGGTCCGGAGATACGCAGTATTTT.

This clonotype was found many times. The gene calls are TRBV4-3 and TRBJ2-7; no definite D call. Germline-derived CDR1 and CDR2 are LGHNA and YSLEER. This CDR3 has 13 amino acids. V gave up 0 bases and J gave up 3 bases, with 6 bases separating them. The CDR3 protein is CASSQDRLYEQYF. In nucleotides, the CDR3 is TGCGCCAGCAGCCAAGACAGACTCTACGAGCAGTACTTC.

This clonotype was seen repeatedly, ten times or more. The chain is built from TRBV20-1 and TRBJ2-7; maybe TRBD2 (6 bases). CDR3 length: 14 amino acids. Trimming left V 1 base short and J 0 bases short, with 10 bases between. Germline values: CDR1 DFQATT, CDR2 SNEGSKA (reference sequence). CDR3: CSARVSGSSYEQYF. DNA of the CDR3: TGCAGTGCTAGAGTTAGCGGAAGCTCCTACGAGCAGTACTTC.

This clonotype occurred a few times. The chain joins TRBV10-3 to TRBJ1-5, with D possibly TRBD1 on 5 matching bases. Germline V gene data show CDR1 as ENHRY and CDR2 as SYGVKD. V was trimmed by 3 bases and J by 2 bases, leaving 11 bases between them. The CDR3 extends over 15 amino acids. As DNA, the CDR3 is TGTGCCATCAGTGATAAAGGGGTTGGCAATCAGCCCCAGCATTTT. This sequence encodes CAISDKGVGNQPQHF.

The CDR3 DNA reads as TGTGCCAGCAGTGCCGGAAATGAAAAACTGTTTTTT. This encodes CASSAGNEKLFF. J is TRBJ1-4 and V is TRBV28, with D unresolved. V was clipped by 5 bases and J by 5 bases, with 6 bases between them. The germline V gene has CDR1 MDHEN and CDR2 SYDVKM. This CDR3 contains 12 residues. Full variable domain (remainder filled in from reference TRBV28 and TRBJ1-4): DVKVTQSSRYLVKRTGEKVFLECVQDMDHENMFWYRQDPGLGLRLIYFSYDVKMKEKGDIPEGYSVSREKKERFSLILESASTNQTSMYLCASSAGNEKLFFGSGTQLSVL.

The table lists this clonotype with many counts. This chain uses TRBV20-1 with TRBJ2-3, with D uncertain. Trimming left V 0 bases short and J 5 bases short, with 12 bases between. The CDR3 loop spans 14 amino acids. The germline CDR1 and CDR2 sequences are DFQATT and SNEGSKA (reference sequence). The CDR3 reads CSAREAPIGDTQYF. For the CDR3, the DNA is TGCAGTGCTAGAGAGGCCCCAATAGGAGATACGCAGTATTTT.

This clonotype was detected a few times. The chain carries TRBV4-3 and TRBJ1-1; D call uncertain. V was cut by 0 bases and J by 1 base, with 6 bases left in between. The CDR3 has 14 residues. The germline CDR1 and CDR2 sequences are LGHNA and YSLEER. This CDR3 reads CASSQEAGNTEAFF. CDR3 sequence (DNA): TGCGCCAGCAGCCAAGAGGCGGGGAACACTGAAGCTTTCTTT.

The rearrangement links TRBV11-2 to TRBJ1-5; tentative D call: TRBD1 (6 bases). Trimming took off 1 base at V and 2 bases at J, with 18 bases between the two ends. The V gene's germline CDR1 is SGHAT and CDR2 FQNNGV. There are 18 residues in the CDR3. Here the CDR3 DNA reads TGTGCCAGCAGCTTAGGACTGTTGTCCGCAGGGGGCAATCAGCCCCAGCATTTT. It specifies CASSLGLLSAGGNQPQHF.

V gene TRBV4-3 combines with J gene TRBJ1-2; a weak D match, TRBD1 (5 bases). V lost 3 bases to trimming and J lost 7 bases, with 12 bases between them. Germline values: CDR1 LGHNA, CDR2 YSLEER. The CDR3 is made up of 13 amino acids. CDR3 amino acids: CASSQSGDGGYTF. The CDR3 nucleotides are TGCGCCAGCAGCCAGTCTGGGGACGGTGGCTACACCTTC.

CDR3 residues: CASSEGDILTGNTIYF. The CDR3 DNA follows: TGTGCCAGCAGTGAAGGGGATATACTAACTGGAAACACCATATATTTT. V usage is TRBV2 and J usage is TRBJ1-3, with D unclear. V was trimmed by 1 base and J by 2 bases, leaving 12 bases between them. This CDR3 is built from 16 residues. Germline CDR1 is SNHLY and CDR2 is FYNNEI.

J is TRBJ2-7 and V is TRBV9; D not resolved. CDR3 length: 15 amino acids. Per the germline V gene, CDR1 is SGDLS and CDR2 is YYNGEE. The V end was cut by 0 bases, the J end by 0 bases, with 10 bases between. The chain's CDR3 is CASSVAVASSYEQYF. For the CDR3, the DNA is TGTGCCAGCAGCGTAGCAGTGGCGAGCTCCTACGAGCAGTACTTC.

The sample holds many counts of this clonotype. V is TRBV29-1 and J is TRBJ2-7; TRBD2 matches 9 bases. The CDR3 covers 14 residues. V lost 2 bases and J lost 3; bases outside the gene matches: 5. Germline CDR1 SQVTM, CDR2 ANQGSEA. The CDR3 nucleotides read TGCAGCGTTGAATCAGCGGGGGGCGACTACGAGCAGTACTTC. Encoded protein: CSVESAGGDYEQYF.

This clonotype was seen only a few times. The genes are TRBV2 and TRBJ1-2; 7 nucleotides match TRBD1. Looked up from germline, CDR1 is SNHLY and CDR2 is FYNNEI. CDR3 length: 14 amino acids. Losses at the gene ends were 8 bases for V and 7 bases for J; bases not matched to a gene: 13. The CDR3 loop reads CASQRADRESGYTF. The CDR3 DNA reads as TGTGCCAGCCAAAGGGCCGACAGGGAAAGTGGCTACACCTTC.

This rearrangement joins TRBV11-1 to TRBJ2-1; 14 nucleotides line up with TRBD2. The germline V gene encodes CDR1 SGHAT and CDR2 FQDESV (reference sequence). There are 18 residues in the CDR3. The trim removed 4 bases at V and 5 bases at J, leaving 10 bases unmatched. The CDR3 DNA reads TGTGCCAGCAGCTACAAGGCCGGGACTAGCGGGAGACACAATGAGCAGTTCTTC. This gives the protein CASSYKAGTSGRHNEQFF.

V usage is TRBV6-5 and J usage is TRBJ2-7; TRBD1 matches at 10 bases. The length of the CDR3 is 16 residues. Germline assignment: CDR1 MNHEY and CDR2 SVGAGI. Trimming at V came to 0 bases and at J to 5 bases, leaving 7 bases not matched to a gene. This CDR3 is CASSYSSGTGVHEQYF. CDR3 DNA sequence: TGTGCCAGCAGTTACTCGTCCGGGACAGGGGTACACGAGCAGTACTTC.

This clonotype was seen a handful of times. Written as DNA, the CDR3 is TGTGCCAGCAGCATTCAGGGGGACACCGGGGAGCTGTTTTTT. The encoded protein is CASSIQGDTGELFF. The chain has TRBV21-1 and TRBJ2-2; the table's D call TRBD1 went unverified against the DNA. TRBV21-1 is flagged as a pseudogene. This CDR3 is built from 14 residues.

This clonotype came up a few times. V and J are TRBV20-1 and TRBJ2-1; 9 bases agree with TRBD2. V shed 6 bases and J 10 bases; nucleotides not matched to a gene: 13. Germline CDR1 DFQATT, CDR2 SNEGSKA (reference sequence). CDR3 length: 14 amino acids. The CDR3, as DNA: TGCAGTGCCCCGCGGAGCGGGAGGTGGGTGGAGCAGTTCTTC. Its protein is CSAPRSGRWVEQFF.

V is TRBV15 and J is TRBJ2-1, with 8 bases aligning to TRBD1. This CDR3 spans 15 amino acids. Looked up from germline, CDR1 is LNHNV and CDR2 is YYDKDF (reference sequence). The V segment lost 3 bases and the J segment 4 bases; nucleotides outside the gene matches: 5. In nucleotides, the CDR3 is TGTGCCACCAGCAGCCCCCGGGACAGGTACAATGAGCAGTTCTTC. Translating it yields CATSSPRDRYNEQFF.

The V gene is TRBV12-3 or TRBV12-4, the J gene TRBJ2-5, with D possibly TRBD2 on 5 matching bases. The V end was cut by 3 bases, the J end by 3 bases, with 14 bases between. The CDR3 extends over 15 amino acids. The CDR3 DNA follows: TGTGCCAGCAGTTTGGGAGTGCCAGCCGAAGAGACCCAGTACTTC. This gives the protein CASSLGVPAEETQYF.

This chain joins TRBV6-2 or TRBV6-3 and TRBJ2-5; 7 bases align to TRBD1. The trim removed 2 bases at V and 5 bases at J, leaving 11 bases unmatched. Looked up from germline, CDR1 is MNHEY and CDR2 is SVGEGT. This CDR3 has 16 amino acids. The CDR3 is CASSYPYSTGRETQYF. DNA for the CDR3: TGTGCCAGCAGTTACCCATATTCGACAGGGCGGGAGACCCAGTACTTC.